This TCR beta chain emerged from a study of blood T cell repertoires in COVID-19. Assay: immunoSEQ multiplex PCR; the TCRdb copy retains only in-frame clones and omits some. Found here are hundreds of thousands of clones, about 88% of them singletons; the top ten hold 2.1%. CDR3 length equals 17 residues. Germline lookup yields CDR1 LGHNA and CDR2 YSLEER. V dropped 1 base and J dropped 6; count of bases not matched to a gene: 8. The receptor was derived from a middle-aged woman who had recovered from COVID-19. Sequencing input: peripheral blood. The rearrangement uses TRBV4-3 and TRBJ2-3; 12 positions match TRBD2. The chain's CDR3 is CASSQAPMLAGGDTQYF. Written as DNA, the CDR3 is TGCGCCAGCAGCCAAGCTCCCATGCTAGCGGGGGGGGATACGCAGTATTTT.